Below, 14 T cell receptor beta chains from the same sample are listed, as sequenced in a study of long-term antiretroviral therapy in people with HIV. This was the immunoSEQ v3.0 assay at survey level. Measured with immunoSEQ multiplex PCR; TCRdb has only the in-frame clones, and not every one. The table shows about 24,000 clones, with 85% to 95% occurring only once. The source was unsorted PBMCs, collected roughly 5.1 years after starting antiretroviral therapy. The source is a woman between 50 and 59 years old with HIV.

The rearrangement links TRBV5-1 to TRBJ1-1, with 11 bases identical to TRBD1. This CDR3 spans 20 amino acids. Per the germline V gene, CDR1 is SGHRS and CDR2 is YFSETQ. After removal of 2 bases from V and 2 bases from J, the junction contained 17 bases not matched to a gene. The CDR3 reads CASSFRTGGGGDRVNTEAFF. DNA for the CDR3: TGCGCCAGCAGCTTCCGGACAGGGGGCGGGGGAGATAGGGTCAACACTGAAGCTTTCTTT. The variable domain in full, with the rest retrieved from reference TRBV5-1 and TRBJ1-1, is KAGVTQTPRYLIKTRGQQVTLSCSPISGHRSVSWYQQTPGQGLQFLFEYFSETQRNKGNFPGRFSGRQFSNSRSEMNVSTLELGDSALYLCASSFRTGGGGDRVNTEAFFGQGTRLTVV.

The V gene is TRBV5-1, the J gene TRBJ2-5, with D hard to call. V was clipped by 0 bases and J by 4 bases, with 10 bases between them. CDR1 and CDR2 from the germline V gene are SGHRS and YFSETQ. The CDR3 runs 14 residues. The CDR3 DNA reads as TGCGCCAGCAGCTTGGGCTCAGCCCCAGAGACCCAGTACTTC. Protein sequence: CASSLGSAPETQYF. Full variable domain (outside the CDR3, taken from reference TRBV5-1 and TRBJ2-5): KAGVTQTPRYLIKTRGQQVTLSCSPISGHRSVSWYQQTPGQGLQFLFEYFSETQRNKGNFPGRFSGRQFSNSRSEMNVSTLELGDSALYLCASSLGSAPETQYFGPGTRLLVL.

The CDR3 sequence is CASSQGRRVAGAADTQYF. The CDR3 region has the DNA TGCGCCAGCAGCCAAGGGAGGCGCGTAGCGGGAGCAGCAGATACGCAGTATTTT. V is TRBV4-1 and J is TRBJ2-3; 9 positions match TRBD2. The CDR3 is 18 residues long. V shed 1 base and J 4 bases; nucleotides not matched to a gene: 12. CDR1 is MGHRA, CDR2 YSYEKL, per germline.

The chain employs TRBV28 and TRBJ2-7; 9 positions agree with TRBD1. The V gene's germline CDR1 is MDHEN and CDR2 SYDVKM. The CDR3 length is 16 residues. V trimming: 2 bases; J trimming: 5 bases; junction bases outside the gene matches: 10. The CDR3 is CASSLETGGPFDEQYF. The CDR3 DNA is TGTGCCAGCAGTTTAGAGACAGGGGGTCCGTTCGACGAGCAGTACTTC. The full variable domain, in which reference TRBV28 and TRBJ2-7 provide the parts outside the CDR3, is DVKVTQSSRYLVKRTGEKVFLECVQDMDHENMFWYRQDPGLGLRLIYFSYDVKMKEKGDIPEGYSVSREKKERFSLILESASTNQTSMYLCASSLETGGPFDEQYFGPGTRLTVT.

Only a few counts were recorded for this clone. The V and J genes are TRBV5-1 and TRBJ2-5; D possibly corresponds to TRBD1 (6 bases). CDR1 is SGHRS and CDR2 is YFSETQ in the germline V gene. The germline V and J ends were trimmed by 7 bases and 4 bases, with 23 bases remaining between them. The CDR3 spans 16 residues. The CDR3 spells CASRMGAGDSLETQYF. In DNA form, the CDR3 reads TGCGCCAGCCGAATGGGGGCAGGGGATTCGTTAGAGACCCAGTACTTC.

The rearrangement joins TRBV6-5 to TRBJ2-7; 9 bases map to TRBD1. The CDR3 has 14 residues. J was trimmed by 6 bases and V by 3 bases; bases with no gene match: 6. Germline CDR1 and CDR2: MNHEY and SVGAGI. DNA of the CDR3: TGTGCCAGCAGTTATTCCGGGACAGGGCGCGAGCAGTACTTC. Residues: CASSYSGTGREQYF.

The rearrangement links TRBV28 to TRBJ1-5; possibly TRBD1 for D (5 bases). The CDR3 is made up of 15 amino acids. CDR1 MDHEN and CDR2 SYDVKM come from the germline V gene. V shed 9 bases and J shed 3 bases, with 18 bases lying between them. The CDR3 protein is CASSEGLTANQPQHF. CDR3 coding DNA: TGTGCCAGTTCAGAGGGGTTAACGGCCAATCAGCCCCAGCATTTT.

This chain links TRBV5-4 with TRBJ2-1; no clear D. In germline, CDR1 is SGHNT, CDR2 YYREEE (reference sequence). V was trimmed by 3 bases and J by 10 bases, leaving 8 bases between them. CDR3 length equals 11 residues. The CDR3 protein is CASSSRWEQFF. CDR3 nucleotide sequence: TGTGCCAGCAGCTCGAGGTGGGAGCAGTTCTTC.

The J gene is TRBJ1-5, the V gene TRBV7-2; D may be TRBD1 (6 bases). This CDR3 comprises 14 residues. Germline-derived CDR1 and CDR2 are SGHTA and FQGNSA. V shed 7 bases and J shed 2 bases, with 12 bases lying between them. CDR3 protein: CASKVDSGNQPQHF. Here the CDR3 DNA reads TGTGCCAGCAAAGTGGACAGCGGCAATCAGCCCCAGCATTTT.

The V and J genes are TRBV6-6 and TRBJ2-3; D may be TRBD1 or TRBD2 (7 bases each). V lost 6 bases to trimming and J lost 7 bases, with 20 bases between them. The length of the CDR3 is 15 residues. CDR1 and CDR2 (germline): MNHNY, SVGAGI (reference sequence). In DNA, the CDR3 is TGTGCCAGCAGCCCGGGGAGGGGGCGACTTTATACGCAGTATTTT. It codes for CASSPGRGRLYTQYF.

The chain employs TRBV2 and TRBJ1-1; no definite D call. V shed 9 bases and J shed 0 bases, with 11 bases lying between them. Germline V lookup: CDR1 SNHLY, CDR2 FYNNEI. This CDR3 has 13 amino acids. CDR3 amino acids: CARVSPMNTEAFF. As DNA, the CDR3 is TGTGCCAGGGTTAGTCCGATGAACACTGAAGCTTTCTTT. The full variable domain, its missing parts supplied by reference TRBV2 and TRBJ1-1, is EPEVTQTPSHQVTQMGQEVILRCVPISNHLYFYWYRQILGQKVEFLVSFYNNEISEKSEIFDDQFSVERPDGSNFTLKIRSTKLEDSAMYFCARVSPMNTEAFFGQGTRLTVV.

This clone has a single count. This chain joins TRBV30 and TRBJ2-7, with a possible D match to TRBD1 (6 bases). With 0 bases removed from V and 6 bases from J, the gap between germline ends came to 9 bases. The CDR3 covers 12 residues. Germline CDR1 GTSNPN, CDR2 SVGIG (reference sequence). The CDR3 DNA reads TGTGCCTGGAGTGTACAGGGATCCGAGCAGTACTTC. Residues: CAWSVQGSEQYF.

The chain uses TRBV7-9 and TRBJ2-2; 10 bases are shared with TRBD1. CDR1 and CDR2 from the germline V gene are SEHNR and FQNEAQ (reference sequence). Trimming cost V 5 bases and J 3 bases; bases outside gene matches: 3. This CDR3 region has 15 residues. CDR3 region: CASSTGTGDTGELFF. The CDR3 DNA sequence: TGTGCCAGCAGCACCGGGACAGGGGACACCGGGGAGCTGTTTTTT.

This sequence joins TRBV7-2 and TRBJ2-5; 11 positions match TRBD2. The germline CDR1 and CDR2 sequences are SGHTA and FQGNSA. V lost 4 bases, J lost 5 bases, and 12 bases stayed unmatched. CDR3 length: 17 residues. The DNA of the CDR3 is TGTGCCAGCAGCTATCAACGACTAGCGGGAAATCTGGAGACCCAGTACTTC. This translates into CASSYQRLAGNLETQYF.